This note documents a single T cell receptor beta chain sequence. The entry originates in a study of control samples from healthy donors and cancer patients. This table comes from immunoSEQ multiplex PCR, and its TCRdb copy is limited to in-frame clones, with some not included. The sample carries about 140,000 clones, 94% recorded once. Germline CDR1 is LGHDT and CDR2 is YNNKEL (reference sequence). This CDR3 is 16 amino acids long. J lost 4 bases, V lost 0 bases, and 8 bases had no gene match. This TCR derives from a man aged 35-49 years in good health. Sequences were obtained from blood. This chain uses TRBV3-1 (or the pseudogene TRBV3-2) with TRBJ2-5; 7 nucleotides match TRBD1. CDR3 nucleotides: TGTGCCAGCAGCCAAGAGACAGGGACCCCAGGAGAGACCCAGTACTTC. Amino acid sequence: CASSQETGTPGETQYF.